This section outlines one T cell receptor beta chain sequence together with its context. Which antigen it targets is not known. Base qualities are not at hand, and no much larger clone is one base apart. The cohort comprised 550 to 700 healthy bone marrow donors. At the time of sampling, every cohort member was nominally healthy, though immune exposures that went unrecorded were likely present. The donor was CMV seropositive and was included in the group of 250 to 300 seropositive cohort members. A peripheral blood sample was collected from each donor, and TCR beta sequencing was performed on peripheral blood mononuclear cells. Genomic DNA extraction from the blood cell samples was performed with the Qiagen DNeasy Blood Extraction Kit. The library came from the immunoSEQ multiplex PCR assay. For the multiplex PCR, a mixture combining 60 forward primers for TCR Vbeta segments and 13 reverse primers for TCR Jbeta segments was used. A multiplex PCR assay on genomic DNA amplified the CDR3 region of rearranged TCR beta genes. On the Illumina HiSeq System, the amplified TCR beta libraries were sequenced as 87-base-pair reads. As for how the authors treated the data: A later analysis counted about 80 million unique TCR beta chains across the 550 to 750 repertoires, and around 12 million of these chains were shared by at least two donors. Raw reads were error-corrected and collapsed into unique sequences with a nearest-neighbor algorithm that merged closely related sequences to remove PCR and sequencing errors. V, D and J gene segments were assigned by aligning CDR3 sequences to IMGT reference sequences. For a sequence to be retained, at least a six-nucleotide match to both a V gene segment and a J gene segment was required. Rearrangements were called productive when the CDR3 lacked stop codons and stayed in frame with V and J; all others were non-productive. CDR3 was defined according to IMGT convention as the region running from the second conserved V-encoded cysteine to the conserved J-encoded phenylalanine. The earlier analysis of 587 of the donors excluded sequences that lacked an unambiguous match to a single V gene segment. An earlier analysis of 500 to 700 of the donors classified V segments as functional when productive rearrangements were above 56.7% and as segregating when the standard deviation between donors was above 5%. A statistical classification framework was built to diagnose cytomegalovirus status from the catalog of TCR beta chain sequences. A later analysis assigned V and J genes by comparing TCR nucleotide sequences with IMGT/GENE-DB human TR gene sequences. Using the TCRdist pipeline, a later analysis assigned CDR3 sequences along with most-parsimonious VDJ recombination scenarios. In a later analysis, each TCR beta chain was defined by its CDR3 amino acid sequence together with its V-gene family, and reads without a unique V-gene family were excluded. To address suspected cross-contamination and a sequencing artifact, a later analysis removed over 500 highly shared, low-generation-probability nucleotide sequences. In a later analysis, a clonal expansion index was calculated for each public chain from normalized within-repertoire ranks of inferred template counts. A later analysis computed generation probabilities with a VDJ recombination model fitted to out-of-frame rearrangements, and checked the results against IGoR. In a later analysis, TCR-TCR, TCR-HLA and TCR-CMV co-occurrence was scored with hypergeometric tests, and a repertoire-size bias correction was applied to TCR pairs. A later analysis estimated false discovery rates by permuting HLA or CMV assignments 20 times. A later analysis grouped co-occurring TCRs with DBSCAN, adding TCRdist sequence similarity when clustering within HLA-allele-positive subsets. For co-occurrence clustering, repertoires with fewer than 30,000 or more than 120,000 public chains were excluded, along with a handful of repertoires with anomalous nucleotide sharing. Drawn from immuneACCESS, this table holds only the in-frame rearrangements with V and J called that TCRdb kept. Clones are partly lost; checked studies trace under half to an unresolved V gene and leave the rest unexplained. V and J calls and clone size come straight from that table; D and trimming were deduced from the DNA. This sample is represented by some 100,000 clones; about 70% of them were singletons. 4.5% to 5% of the sample goes to the ten largest clones.

The data are from a study of cytomegalovirus exposure and HLA in healthy donors listed by TCRdb under 2017. With respect to the entire study: According to an earlier analysis of several hundred of the donors, about 179 million T cells yielded 95 million to 140 million unique TCR beta sequences and 276 Gb of sequence data. An early release that covered around 590 HLA-typed donors contained around 300 gigabases of sequencing data and 75 million to 100 million unique TCR sequences. The genetic ancestry cluster associated with self-reported Caucasian donors included about 81% of the roughly 400 genotyped donors. The study aimed to test whether cataloging public T cell receptors could reveal signatures of past pathogen exposure. The study profiled the T cell repertoires of about 640 subjects by immunosequencing and related them to cytomegalovirus serostatus. Besides the first cohort of 500 to 700 subjects, a separate validation cohort made up of 90 to 150 different subjects was used. To predict cytomegalovirus infection status, the study combined high-throughput TCR immunosequencing, statistical association of individual TCRs with disease status, and machine learning. To study patterns of TCR occurrence, a later analysis re-analyzed previously published TCR beta repertoires from more than 550 donors and added high-resolution HLA genotyping. Rather than using new phenotypic data, the later analysis identified candidate immune exposures from TCR beta sequences and from how often those sequences occurred across donors. To decide whether each TCR beta V gene segment behaved as functional or pseudogenic, an earlier analysis of some 600 of the donors relied on high-throughput TCR beta sequencing. Donor age, sex, ethnicity and CMV serostatus were compiled alongside the repertoire data. Genome-wide SNP genotypes for about 65% of the 666 donors were used in a later genetic analysis, which treated that subset as a discovery cohort. Every discovery cohort repertoire had been produced on one sequencing platform. HLA typing covered class I and class II loci at four-digit resolution. The number of typed donors differed by locus: about 620-640 for A, B, C, DRB1 and DQB1; 500 to 550 for DQA1; 606 for DPA1; and around 450 for DPB1. About five DR-DQ haplotypes were handled as single units for association and clustering because linkage in the cohort was strong. On average, around 200,000 unique TCR beta nucleotide sequences were sequenced per donor among more than 350 genotyped donors of the cohort, with 15% to 20% of those sequences being non-productive. Here is what the overall study found, with its caveats: This cohort had only TCR beta chains sequenced, and the lack of alpha or paired-chain data limited which features could be detected. In an earlier analysis of roughly 560 of the donors, most TCR beta V segments were observed in productive rearrangements about 87% or about 30% of the time, broadly matching IMGT annotations. Roughly uniform sequencing depth across donors was assumed in presence/absence analyses, although this assumption may not hold. A later analysis found that HLA-associated TCR beta chains were more clonally expanded and had lower generation probabilities than equally common non-associated chains. For the cohort, immune exposure information was limited to CMV serostatus. The authors suggested that the approach could potentially be extended to other disease states and immunological phenotypes. In vitro tests confirmed that a few of the cytomegalovirus-associated TCR beta chains recognize cytomegalovirus antigens. Because counts were too low, roughly 18 rarely observed V segments, including chromosome 9 orphons, were left out of the earlier analysis of 587 of the donors. According to a later genetic analysis, donors in an Asian-associated ancestry cluster had fewer N-insertions in productive TCRs than the approximately 710-donor mean. Cytomegalovirus status was reported to be diagnosed by the classifier with high specificity and sensitivity in both the original and validation cohorts. Correlated functional status among segregating V segments might reflect linkage disequilibrium, but an unknown experimental factor could not be ruled out. A further reported finding was that TCR beta sequences accurately predicted the HLA-A and HLA-B alleles for most subjects in the first cohort. A later analysis associated about 17,000 TCR beta sequences with specific HLA alleles at a false discovery rate of 0.05. An association between a missense DCLRE1C variant and V-gene and J-gene trimming of TCR beta chains was found in a later genetic analysis and replicated in an independent cohort. According to a later analysis, parvovirus B19, influenza, CMV and Epstein-Barr virus appeared linked to several top co-occurrence clusters. According to a later analysis, most CMV-associated TCR beta chains appeared to be HLA-restricted, and the HLA associations seemed to be driven largely by CMV exposure. Across donors, most TCR sequences were observed very rarely, whereas some public TCRs were present in many individuals. Because some donors lacked HLA typing at each locus, the association tests relied only on the typed subset. A cluster of highly shared sequence variants was judged likely to be a technical artifact of the sequencing pipeline. A total of fewer than 200 TCR beta chains were listed by the study as associated with cytomegalovirus. In a later analysis, the rate of TCR association differed among HLA loci, with DRB1 alleles having the most associated TCRs and HLA-C alleles having the fewest. When HLA alleles, especially DR and DQ, strongly co-occurred, attributing TCR associations to individual alleles was difficult.

The sequencing sample was made of PBMCs. The TCR sequence derives from a woman under 30 in good health and CMV-seropositive.

CDR3 protein: CASKGTGGSYEQYF. The nucleotide sequence is given as TGTGCCAGCAAAGGGACAGGGGGCTCCTACGAGCAGTACTTC. Here the chain combines TRBV2 and TRBJ2-7, with 11 bases matching TRBD1. Relative to germline, V is missing 7 bases and J is missing 0 bases, with 2 bases of the junction outside any gene match. Per the germline V gene, SNHLY is the CDR1 and FYNNEI is the CDR2. Measured from the cysteine to the phenylalanine, the CDR3 is 14 residues long. Here the CDR3 DNA is all that survives: 42 bases in frame from base 1.